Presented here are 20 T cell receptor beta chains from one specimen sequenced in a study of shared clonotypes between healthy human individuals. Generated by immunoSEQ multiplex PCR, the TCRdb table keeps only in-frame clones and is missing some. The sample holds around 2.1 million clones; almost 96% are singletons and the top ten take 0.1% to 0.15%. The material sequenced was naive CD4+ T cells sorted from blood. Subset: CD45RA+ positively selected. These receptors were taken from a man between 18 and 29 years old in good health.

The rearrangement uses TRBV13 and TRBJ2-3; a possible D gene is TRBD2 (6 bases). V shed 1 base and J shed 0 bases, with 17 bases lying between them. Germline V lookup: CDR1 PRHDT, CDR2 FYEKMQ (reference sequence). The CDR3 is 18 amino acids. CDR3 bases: TGTGCCAGCAGCTTAGACCCGCTGGAGGGTTCTAGCACAGATACGCAGTATTTT. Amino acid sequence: CASSLDPLEGSSTDTQYF.

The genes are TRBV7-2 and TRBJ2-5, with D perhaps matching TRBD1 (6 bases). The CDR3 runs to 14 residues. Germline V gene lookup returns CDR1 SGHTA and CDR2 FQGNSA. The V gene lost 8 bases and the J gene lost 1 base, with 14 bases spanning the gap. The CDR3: CASGPGQLQETQYF. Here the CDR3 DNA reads TGTGCCAGCGGGCCGGGACAACTCCAAGAGACCCAGTACTTC.

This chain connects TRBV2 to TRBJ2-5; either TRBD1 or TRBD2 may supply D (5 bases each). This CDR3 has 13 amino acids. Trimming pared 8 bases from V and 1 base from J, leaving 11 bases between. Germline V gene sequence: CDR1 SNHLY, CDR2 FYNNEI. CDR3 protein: CASRGAAQETQYF. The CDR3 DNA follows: TGTGCCAGCCGGGGCGCGGCCCAAGAGACCCAGTACTTC.

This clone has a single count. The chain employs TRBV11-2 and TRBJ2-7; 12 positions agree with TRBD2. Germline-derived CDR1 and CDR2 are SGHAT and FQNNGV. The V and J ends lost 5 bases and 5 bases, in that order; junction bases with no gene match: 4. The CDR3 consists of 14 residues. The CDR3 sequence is CASSPTSGGNEQYF. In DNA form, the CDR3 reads TGTGCCAGCAGCCCGACTAGCGGGGGCAACGAGCAGTACTTC.

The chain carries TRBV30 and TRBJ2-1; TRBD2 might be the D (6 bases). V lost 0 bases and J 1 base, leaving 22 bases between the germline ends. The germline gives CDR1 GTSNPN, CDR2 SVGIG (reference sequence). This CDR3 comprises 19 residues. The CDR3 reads CAWSVNLITGRGSYNEQFF. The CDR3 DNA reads TGTGCCTGGAGTGTAAATTTAATAACCGGGAGAGGGTCCTACAATGAGCAGTTCTTC.

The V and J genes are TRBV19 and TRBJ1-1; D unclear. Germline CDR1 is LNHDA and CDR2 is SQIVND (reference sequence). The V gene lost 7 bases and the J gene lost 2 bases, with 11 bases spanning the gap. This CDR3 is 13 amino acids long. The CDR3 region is CASKALLNTEAFF. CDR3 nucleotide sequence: TGTGCCAGTAAGGCCCTACTTAACACTGAAGCTTTCTTT.

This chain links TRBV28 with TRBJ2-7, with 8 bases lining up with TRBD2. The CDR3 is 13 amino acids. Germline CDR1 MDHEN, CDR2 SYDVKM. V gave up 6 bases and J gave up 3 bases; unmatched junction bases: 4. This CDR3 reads CASRGGGHYEQYF. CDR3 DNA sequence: TGTGCCAGCAGGGGCGGGGGGCACTACGAGCAGTACTTC.

The CDR3 DNA sequence: TGTGCCAGCTCACCAGACGACAGGGGCAATGAAAAACTGTTTTTT. This codes for CASSPDDRGNEKLFF. The chain carries TRBV18 and TRBJ1-4; TRBD1 matches at 8 bases. V shed 2 bases, J shed 5 bases, and the junction held 4 bases outside the gene matches. Germline V gene lookup returns CDR1 KGHSH and CDR2 LQKENI. The CDR3 has 15 residues.

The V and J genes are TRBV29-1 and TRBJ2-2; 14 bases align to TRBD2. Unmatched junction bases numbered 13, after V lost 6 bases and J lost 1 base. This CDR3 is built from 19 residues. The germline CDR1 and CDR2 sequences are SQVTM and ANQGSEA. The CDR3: CSVRQQGTSGGLNTGELFF. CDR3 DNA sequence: TGCAGCGTCCGCCAACAAGGGACTAGCGGGGGACTGAACACCGGGGAGCTGTTTTTT.

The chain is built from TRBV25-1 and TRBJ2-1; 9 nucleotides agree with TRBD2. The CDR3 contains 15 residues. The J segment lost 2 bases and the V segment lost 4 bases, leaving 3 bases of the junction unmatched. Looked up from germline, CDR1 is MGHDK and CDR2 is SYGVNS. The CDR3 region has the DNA TGTGCCAGCAGTGTTGCGGGGGGGACCTACAATGAGCAGTTCTTC. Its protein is CASSVAGGTYNEQFF.

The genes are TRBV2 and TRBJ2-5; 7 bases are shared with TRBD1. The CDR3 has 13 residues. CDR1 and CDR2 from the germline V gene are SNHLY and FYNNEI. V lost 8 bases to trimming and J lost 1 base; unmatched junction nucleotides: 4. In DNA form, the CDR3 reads TGTGCCAGCCGTAAGGGGGCCCAAGAGACCCAGTACTTC. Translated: CASRKGAQETQYF.

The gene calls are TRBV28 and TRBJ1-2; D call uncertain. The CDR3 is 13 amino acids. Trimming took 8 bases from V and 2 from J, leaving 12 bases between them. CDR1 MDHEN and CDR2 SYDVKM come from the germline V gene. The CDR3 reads CASVTRGNYGYTF. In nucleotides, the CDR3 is TGTGCCAGCGTGACTCGAGGAAACTATGGCTACACCTTC.

This CDR3 is CAWKDRNEQFF. CDR3 sequence (DNA): TGTGCCTGGAAGGACCGCAATGAGCAGTTCTTC. The chain couples TRBV30 to TRBJ2-1; D is undetermined. This CDR3 has 11 amino acids. Trimming removed 4 bases at V and 6 bases at J, with 7 bases between. Germline CDR1 is GTSNPN and CDR2 is SVGIG (reference sequence).

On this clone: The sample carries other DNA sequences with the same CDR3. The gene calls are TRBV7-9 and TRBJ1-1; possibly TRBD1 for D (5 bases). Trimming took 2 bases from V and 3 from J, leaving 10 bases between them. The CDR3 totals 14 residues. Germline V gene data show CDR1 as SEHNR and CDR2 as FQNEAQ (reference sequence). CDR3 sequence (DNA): TGTGCCAGCAGCTTACAGGGAAGGGACACTGAAGCTTTCTTT. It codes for CASSLQGRDTEAFF. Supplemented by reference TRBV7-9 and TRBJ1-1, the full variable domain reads DTGVSQNPRHKITKRGQNVTFRCDPISEHNRLYWYRQTLGQGPEFLTYFQNEAQLEKSRLLSDRFSAERPKGSFSTLEIQRTEQGDSAMYLCASSLQGRDTEAFFGQGTRLTVV.

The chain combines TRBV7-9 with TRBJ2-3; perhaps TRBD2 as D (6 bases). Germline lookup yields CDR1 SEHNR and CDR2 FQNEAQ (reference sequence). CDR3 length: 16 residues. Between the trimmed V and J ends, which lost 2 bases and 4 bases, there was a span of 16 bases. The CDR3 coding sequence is TGTGCCAGCAGCTTAACGGCCGGCGGGATTCCAGATACGCAGTATTTT. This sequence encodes CASSLTAGGIPDTQYF.

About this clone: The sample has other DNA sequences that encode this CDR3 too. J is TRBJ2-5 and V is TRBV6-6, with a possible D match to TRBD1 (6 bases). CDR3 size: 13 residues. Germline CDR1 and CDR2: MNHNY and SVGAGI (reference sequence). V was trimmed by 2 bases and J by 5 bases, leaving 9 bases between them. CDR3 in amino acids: CASSYGGRETQYF. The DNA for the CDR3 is TGTGCCAGCAGTTACGGGGGCCGGGAGACCCAGTACTTC.

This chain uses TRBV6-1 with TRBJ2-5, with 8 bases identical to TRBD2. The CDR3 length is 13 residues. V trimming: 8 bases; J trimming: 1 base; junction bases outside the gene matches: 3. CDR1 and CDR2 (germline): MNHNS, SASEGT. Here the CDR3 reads CASERGSQETQYF. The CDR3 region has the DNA TGTGCCAGCGAGCGGGGGAGCCAAGAGACCCAGTACTTC.

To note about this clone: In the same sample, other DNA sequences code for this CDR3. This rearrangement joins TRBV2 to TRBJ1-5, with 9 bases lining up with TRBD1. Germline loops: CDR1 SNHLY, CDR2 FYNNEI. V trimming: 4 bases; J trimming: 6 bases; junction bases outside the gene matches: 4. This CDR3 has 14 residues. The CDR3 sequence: CASSGQGGFQPQHF. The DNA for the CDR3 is TGTGCCAGCAGTGGACAGGGGGGTTTTCAGCCCCAGCATTTT.

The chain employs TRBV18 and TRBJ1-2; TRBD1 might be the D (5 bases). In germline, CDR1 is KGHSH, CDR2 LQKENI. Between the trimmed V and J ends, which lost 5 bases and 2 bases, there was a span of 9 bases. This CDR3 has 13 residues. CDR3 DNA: TGTGCCAGCTCAAGCCGGGACAACTATGGCTACACCTTC. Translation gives CASSSRDNYGYTF. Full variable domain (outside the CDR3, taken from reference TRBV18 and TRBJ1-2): NAGVMQNPRHLVRRRGQEARLRCSPMKGHSHVYWYRQLPEEGLKFMVYLQKENIIDESGMPKERFSAEFPKEGPSILRIQQVVRGDSAAYFCASSSRDNYGYTFGSGTRLTVV.

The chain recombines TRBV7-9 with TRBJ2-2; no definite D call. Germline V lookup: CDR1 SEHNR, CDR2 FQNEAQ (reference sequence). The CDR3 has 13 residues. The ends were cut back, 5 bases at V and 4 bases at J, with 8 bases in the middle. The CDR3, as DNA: TGTGCCAGCAGCCTAGTGCCCACCGGGGAGCTGTTTTTT. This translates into CASSLVPTGELFF.